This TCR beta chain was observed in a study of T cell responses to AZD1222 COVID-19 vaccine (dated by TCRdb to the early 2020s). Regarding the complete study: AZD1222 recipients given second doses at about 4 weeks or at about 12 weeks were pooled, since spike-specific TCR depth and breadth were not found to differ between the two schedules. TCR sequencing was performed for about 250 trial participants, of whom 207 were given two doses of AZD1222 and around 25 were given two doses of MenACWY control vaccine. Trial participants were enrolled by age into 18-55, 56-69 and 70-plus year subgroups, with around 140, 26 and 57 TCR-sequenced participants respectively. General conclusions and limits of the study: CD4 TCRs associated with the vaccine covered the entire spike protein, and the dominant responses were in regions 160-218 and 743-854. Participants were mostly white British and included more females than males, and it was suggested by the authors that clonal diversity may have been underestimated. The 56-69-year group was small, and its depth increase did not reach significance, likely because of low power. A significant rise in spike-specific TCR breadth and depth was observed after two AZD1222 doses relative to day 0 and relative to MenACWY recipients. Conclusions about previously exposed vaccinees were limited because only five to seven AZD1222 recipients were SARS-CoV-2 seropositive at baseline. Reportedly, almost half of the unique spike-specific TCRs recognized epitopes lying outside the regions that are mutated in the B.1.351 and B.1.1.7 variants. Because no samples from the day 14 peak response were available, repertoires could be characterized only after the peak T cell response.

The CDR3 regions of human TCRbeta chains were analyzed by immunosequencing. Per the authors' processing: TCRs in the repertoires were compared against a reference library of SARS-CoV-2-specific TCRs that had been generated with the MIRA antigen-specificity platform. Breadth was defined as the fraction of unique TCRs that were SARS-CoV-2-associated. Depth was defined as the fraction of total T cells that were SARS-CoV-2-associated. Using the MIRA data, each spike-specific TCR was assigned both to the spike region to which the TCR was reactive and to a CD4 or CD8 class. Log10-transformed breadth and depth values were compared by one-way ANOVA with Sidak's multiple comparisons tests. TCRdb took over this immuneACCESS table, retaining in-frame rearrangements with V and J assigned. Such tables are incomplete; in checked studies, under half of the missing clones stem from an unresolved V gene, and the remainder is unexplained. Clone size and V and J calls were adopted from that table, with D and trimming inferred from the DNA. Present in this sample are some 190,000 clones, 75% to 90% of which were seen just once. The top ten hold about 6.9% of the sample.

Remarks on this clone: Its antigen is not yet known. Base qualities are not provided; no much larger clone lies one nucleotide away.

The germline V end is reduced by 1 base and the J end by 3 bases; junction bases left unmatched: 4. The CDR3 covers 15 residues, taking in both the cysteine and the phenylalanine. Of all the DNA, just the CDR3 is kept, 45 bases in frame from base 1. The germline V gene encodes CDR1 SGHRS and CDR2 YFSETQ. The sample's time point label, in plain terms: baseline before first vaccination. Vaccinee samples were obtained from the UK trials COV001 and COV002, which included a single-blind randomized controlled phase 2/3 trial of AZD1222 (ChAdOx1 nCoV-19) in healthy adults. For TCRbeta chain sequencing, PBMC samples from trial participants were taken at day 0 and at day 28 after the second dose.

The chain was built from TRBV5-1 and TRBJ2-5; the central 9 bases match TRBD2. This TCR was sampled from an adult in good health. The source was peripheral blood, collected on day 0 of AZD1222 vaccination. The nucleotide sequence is TGCGCCAGCAGCTTGCGTGGGACTAGCAAAGAGACCCAGTACTTC. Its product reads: CASSLRGTSKETQYF.